This TCR beta chain was documented in a study of blood T cell repertoires in COVID-19. Produced via immunoSEQ multiplex PCR; TCRdb's table is partial and in-frame only. The sample has about 110,000 clones, around 86% seen once; the top ten hold 4% to 4.5%. CDR3 length equals 17 residues. Germline lookup yields CDR1 LNHDA and CDR2 SQIVND (reference sequence). V dropped 0 bases and J dropped 0 bases, with 12 bases sitting between them. The clonotype originates from a woman aged 65 to 85 with acute or convalescent COVID-19. Sequencing was performed on peripheral blood. J is TRBJ1-3 and V is TRBV19; no clear D. CDR3 in amino acids: CASSIDRGGLSGNTIYF. The CDR3 DNA is TGTGCCAGTAGTATAGATCGCGGCGGGCTCTCTGGAAACACCATATATTTT.